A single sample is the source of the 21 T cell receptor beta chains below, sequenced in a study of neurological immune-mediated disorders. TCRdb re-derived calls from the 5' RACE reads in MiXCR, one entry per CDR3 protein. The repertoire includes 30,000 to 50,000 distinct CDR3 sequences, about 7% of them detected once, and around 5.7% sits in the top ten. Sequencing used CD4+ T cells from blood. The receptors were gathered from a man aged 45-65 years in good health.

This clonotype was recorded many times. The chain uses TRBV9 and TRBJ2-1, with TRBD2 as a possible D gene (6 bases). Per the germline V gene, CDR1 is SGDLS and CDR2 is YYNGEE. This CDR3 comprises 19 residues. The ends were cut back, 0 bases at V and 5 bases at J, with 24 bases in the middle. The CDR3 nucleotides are TGTGCCAGCAGCGTAGCCTACTGTTTTCAGGGCCCGGGGGACAATGAGCAGTTCTTC. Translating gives CASSVAYCFQGPGDNEQFF.

The CDR3 DNA reads TGCGCCAGCAGCTTCGGACTACAAGAGACCCAGTACTTC. This codes for CASSFGLQETQYF. This sequence joins TRBV5-1 and TRBJ2-5, with D possibly matching TRBD2 (6 bases). The CDR3 runs 13 residues. Germline lookup yields CDR1 SGHRS and CDR2 YFSETQ. The V gene lost 2 bases and the J gene lost 2 bases, with 7 bases spanning the gap.

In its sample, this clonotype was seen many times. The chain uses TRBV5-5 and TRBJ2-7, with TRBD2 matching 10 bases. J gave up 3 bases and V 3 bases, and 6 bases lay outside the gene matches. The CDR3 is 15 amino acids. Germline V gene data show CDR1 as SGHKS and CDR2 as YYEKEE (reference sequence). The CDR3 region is CASSWGASGSYEQYF. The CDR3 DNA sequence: TGTGCCAGCAGCTGGGGGGCTAGCGGGAGCTACGAGCAGTACTTC.

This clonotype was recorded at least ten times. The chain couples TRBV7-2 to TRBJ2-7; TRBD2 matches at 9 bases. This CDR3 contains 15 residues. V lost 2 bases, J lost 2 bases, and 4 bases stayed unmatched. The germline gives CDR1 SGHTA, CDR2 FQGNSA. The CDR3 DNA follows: TGTGCCAGCAGCTTAAGGCTAGCGGGAACCTACGAGCAGTACTTC. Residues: CASSLRLAGTYEQYF. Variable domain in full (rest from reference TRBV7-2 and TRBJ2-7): GAGVSQSPSNKVTEKGKDVELRCDPISGHTALYWYRQSLGQGLEFLIYFQGNSAPDKSGLPSDRFSAERTGGSVSTLTIQRTQQEDSAVYLCASSLRLAGTYEQYFGPGTRLTVT.

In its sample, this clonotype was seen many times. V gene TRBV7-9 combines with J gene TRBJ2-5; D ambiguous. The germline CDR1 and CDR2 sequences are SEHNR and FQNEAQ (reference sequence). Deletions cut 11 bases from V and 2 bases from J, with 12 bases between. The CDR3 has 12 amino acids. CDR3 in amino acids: CAPSGQQETQYF. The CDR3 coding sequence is TGTGCCCCCTCGGGTCAGCAAGAGACCCAGTACTTC.

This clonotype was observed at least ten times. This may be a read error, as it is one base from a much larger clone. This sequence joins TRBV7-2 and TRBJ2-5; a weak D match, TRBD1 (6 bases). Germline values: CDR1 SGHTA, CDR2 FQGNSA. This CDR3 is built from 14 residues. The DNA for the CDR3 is TGTGCCAACAGCTTAAACAGGGTCCAAGAGACCCAGTACTTC. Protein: CANSLNRVQETQYF.

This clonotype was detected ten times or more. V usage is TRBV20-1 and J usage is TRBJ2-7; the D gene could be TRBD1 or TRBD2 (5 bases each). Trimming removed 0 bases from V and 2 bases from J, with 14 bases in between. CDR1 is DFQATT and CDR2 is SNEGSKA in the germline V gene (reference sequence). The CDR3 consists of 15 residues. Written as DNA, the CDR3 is TGCAGTGCTAGAGATGGGGGACGCAACACCTACGAGCAGTACTTC. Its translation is CSARDGGRNTYEQYF.

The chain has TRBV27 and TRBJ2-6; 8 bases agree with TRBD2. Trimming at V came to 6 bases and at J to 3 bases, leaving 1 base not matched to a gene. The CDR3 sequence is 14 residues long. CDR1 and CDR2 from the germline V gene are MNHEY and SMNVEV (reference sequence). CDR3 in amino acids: CASSSGSGANVLTF. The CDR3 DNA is TGTGCCAGCAGCAGCGGGAGTGGGGCCAACGTCCTGACTTTC.

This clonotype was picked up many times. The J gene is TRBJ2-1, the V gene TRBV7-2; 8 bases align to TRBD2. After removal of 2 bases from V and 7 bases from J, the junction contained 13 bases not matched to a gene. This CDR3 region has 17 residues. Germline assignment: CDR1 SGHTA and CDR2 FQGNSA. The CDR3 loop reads CASSLIPSGWGGNEQFF. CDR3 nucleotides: TGTGCCAGCAGCTTAATCCCTAGCGGGTGGGGAGGGAATGAGCAGTTCTTC.

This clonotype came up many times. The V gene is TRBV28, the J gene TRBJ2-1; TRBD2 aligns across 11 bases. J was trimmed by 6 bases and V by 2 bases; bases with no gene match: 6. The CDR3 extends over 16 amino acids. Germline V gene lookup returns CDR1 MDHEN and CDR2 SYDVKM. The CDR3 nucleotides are TGTGCCAGCAGTTTACTGACTAGCGGGATCTTCAATGAGCAGTTCTTC. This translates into CASSLLTSGIFNEQFF. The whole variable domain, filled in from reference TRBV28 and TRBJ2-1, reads DVKVTQSSRYLVKRTGEKVFLECVQDMDHENMFWYRQDPGLGLRLIYFSYDVKMKEKGDIPEGYSVSREKKERFSLILESASTNQTSMYLCASSLLTSGIFNEQFFGPGTRLTVL.

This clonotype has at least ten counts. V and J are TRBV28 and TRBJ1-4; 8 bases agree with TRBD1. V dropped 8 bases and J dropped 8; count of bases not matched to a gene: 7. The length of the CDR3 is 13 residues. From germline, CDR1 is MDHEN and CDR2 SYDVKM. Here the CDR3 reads CASRDRFKEKLFF. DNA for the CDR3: TGTGCCAGCCGGGACAGGTTTAAGGAAAAACTGTTTTTT.

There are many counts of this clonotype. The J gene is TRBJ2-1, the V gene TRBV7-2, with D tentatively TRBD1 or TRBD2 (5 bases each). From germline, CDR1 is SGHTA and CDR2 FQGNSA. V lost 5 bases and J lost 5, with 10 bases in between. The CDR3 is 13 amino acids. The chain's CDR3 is CASSPWGNNEQFF. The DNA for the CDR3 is TGTGCCAGCAGCCCGTGGGGGAACAATGAGCAGTTCTTC.

The CDR3 here is CARGPGTGELFF. CDR3 sequence (DNA): TGTGCCAGAGGTCCGGGCACCGGGGAGCTGTTTTTT. The chain joins TRBV2 to TRBJ2-2; D is uncertain. CDR1 SNHLY and CDR2 FYNNEI come from the germline V gene. V was clipped by 9 bases and J by 4 bases, with 9 bases between them. This CDR3 has 12 amino acids.

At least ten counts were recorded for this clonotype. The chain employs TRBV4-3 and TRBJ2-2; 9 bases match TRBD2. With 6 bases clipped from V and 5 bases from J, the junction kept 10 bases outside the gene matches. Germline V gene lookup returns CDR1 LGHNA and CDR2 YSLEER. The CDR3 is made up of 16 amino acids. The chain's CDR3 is CASSISGSQVTGELFF. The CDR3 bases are TGCGCCAGCAGTATTAGCGGGAGTCAGGTGACCGGGGAGCTGTTTTTT.

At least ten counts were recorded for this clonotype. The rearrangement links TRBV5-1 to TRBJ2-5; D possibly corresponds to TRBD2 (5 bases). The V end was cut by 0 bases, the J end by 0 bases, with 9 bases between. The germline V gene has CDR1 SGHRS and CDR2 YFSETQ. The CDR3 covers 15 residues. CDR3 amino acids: CASSLATGNQETQYF. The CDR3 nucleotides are TGCGCCAGCAGCTTGGCCACCGGGAACCAAGAGACCCAGTACTTC. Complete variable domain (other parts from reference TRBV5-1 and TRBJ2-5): KAGVTQTPRYLIKTRGQQVTLSCSPISGHRSVSWYQQTPGQGLQFLFEYFSETQRNKGNFPGRFSGRQFSNSRSEMNVSTLELGDSALYLCASSLATGNQETQYFGPGTRLLVL.

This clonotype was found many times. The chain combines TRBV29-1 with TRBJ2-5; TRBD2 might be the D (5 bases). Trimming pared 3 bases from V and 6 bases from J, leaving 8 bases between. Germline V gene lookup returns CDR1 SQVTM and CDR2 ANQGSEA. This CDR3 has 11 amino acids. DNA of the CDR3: TGCAGCGTTGATAGCGCGCAGACCCAGTACTTC. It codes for CSVDSAQTQYF. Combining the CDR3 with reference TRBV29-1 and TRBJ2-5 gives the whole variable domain SAVISQKPSRDICQRGTSLTIQCQVDSQVTMMFWYRQQPGQSLTLIATANQGSEATYESGFVIDKFPISRPNLTFSTLTVSNMSPEDSSIYLCSVDSAQTQYFGPGTRLLVL.

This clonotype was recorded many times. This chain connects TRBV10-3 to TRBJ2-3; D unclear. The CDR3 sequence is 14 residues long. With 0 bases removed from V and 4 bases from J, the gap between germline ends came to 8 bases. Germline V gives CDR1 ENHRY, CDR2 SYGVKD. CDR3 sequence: CAISESKGPDTQYF. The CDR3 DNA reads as TGTGCCATCAGTGAGTCGAAGGGCCCAGATACGCAGTATTTT.

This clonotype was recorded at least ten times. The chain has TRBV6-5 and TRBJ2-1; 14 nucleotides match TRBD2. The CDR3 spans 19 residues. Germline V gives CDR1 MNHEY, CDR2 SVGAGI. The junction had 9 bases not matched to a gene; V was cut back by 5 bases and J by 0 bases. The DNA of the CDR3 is TGTGCCAGCAGTCAGACTAGCGGGAGGGCCCGTAGCTCCTACAATGAGCAGTTCTTC. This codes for CASSQTSGRARSSYNEQFF.

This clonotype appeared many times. The chain's CDR3 is CASSLGIGDQETQYF. The DNA of the CDR3 is TGCGCCAGCAGCTTGGGAATCGGGGACCAAGAGACCCAGTACTTC. This rearrangement joins TRBV5-1 to TRBJ2-5; tentative D call: TRBD2 (5 bases). Trimming removed 0 bases at V and 0 bases at J, with 9 bases between. The CDR3 extends over 15 amino acids. Germline V CDR1 and CDR2: SGHRS, YFSETQ.

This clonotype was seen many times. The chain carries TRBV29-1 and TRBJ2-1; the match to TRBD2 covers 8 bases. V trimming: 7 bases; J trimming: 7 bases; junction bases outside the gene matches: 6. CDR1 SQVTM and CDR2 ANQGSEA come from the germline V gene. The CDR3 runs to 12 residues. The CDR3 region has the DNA TGCAGCGGTGGGACTAGGGAAAATGAGCAGTTCTTC. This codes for CSGGTRENEQFF.

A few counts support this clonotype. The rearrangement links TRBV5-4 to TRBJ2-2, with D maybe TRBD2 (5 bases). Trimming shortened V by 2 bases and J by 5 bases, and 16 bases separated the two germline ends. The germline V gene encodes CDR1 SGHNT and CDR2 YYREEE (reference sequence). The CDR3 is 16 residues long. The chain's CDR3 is CASSFIAQRRTGELFF. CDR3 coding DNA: TGTGCCAGCAGCTTCATAGCGCAGAGGCGGACCGGGGAGCTGTTTTTT. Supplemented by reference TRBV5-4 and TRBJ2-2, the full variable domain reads ETGVTQSPTHLIKTRGQQVTLRCSSQSGHNTVSWYQQALGQGPQFIFQYYREEENGRGNFPPRFSGLQFPNYSSELNVNALELDDSALYLCASSFIAQRRTGELFFGEGSRLTVL.